These 10 T cell receptor beta chains share one sample of origin, sequenced in a study of blood T cell repertoires in COVID-19. This table comes from immunoSEQ multiplex PCR, and its TCRdb copy is limited to in-frame clones, with some not included. This table has some 120,000 clones, roughly 79% appearing once. The sample was peripheral blood. These TCRs come from a human donor in a cohort sampled during active COVID-19.

This chain links TRBV9 with TRBJ1-1, with a possible D match to TRBD1 (5 bases). V was shortened by 4 bases and J by 7 bases, with 14 bases between the two germline ends. The CDR3 has 13 residues. The germline gives CDR1 SGDLS, CDR2 YYNGEE. The CDR3 bases are TGTGCCAGCAGCCCCCAGTCGGGGGGTGAAGCTTTCTTT. Translating gives CASSPQSGGEAFF.

The V gene is TRBV30, the J gene TRBJ1-6, with 9 bases identical to TRBD1. This CDR3 has 16 amino acids. The J segment lost 7 bases and the V segment lost 1 base, leaving 8 bases of the junction unmatched. In germline, CDR1 is GTSNPN, CDR2 SVGIG (reference sequence). CDR3: CAWSAERGQGNSPLHF. CDR3 coding DNA: TGTGCCTGGAGTGCAGAAAGGGGACAGGGAAATTCACCCCTCCACTTT.

For the CDR3, the DNA is TGCGCCAGCAGCCCCAAGACAGGGGGAGGAAACACCATATATTTT. Protein product: CASSPKTGGGNTIYF. The V gene is TRBV5-1, the J gene TRBJ1-3; 9 nucleotides agree with TRBD1. Per germline, CDR1 SGHRS and CDR2 YFSETQ. This CDR3 is 15 amino acids long. After removal of 4 bases from V and 4 bases from J, the junction contained 6 bases not matched to a gene.

The sample holds many counts of this clone. CDR3 loop: CASSSPRRGSMNTEAFF. In DNA, the CDR3 is TGTGCCAGCAGCTCTCCCCGCCGCGGCTCCATGAACACTGAAGCTTTCTTT. The chain has TRBV13 and TRBJ1-1; unclear D gene. CDR3 size: 17 residues. Trimming left V 4 bases short and J 0 bases short, with 18 bases between. CDR1 and CDR2 (germline): PRHDT, FYEKMQ (reference sequence).

The V call is TRBV28, the J call TRBJ2-7; D uncertain. This CDR3 is built from 15 residues. Germline V gene lookup returns CDR1 MDHEN and CDR2 SYDVKM. V gave up 3 bases and J gave up 1 base, with 13 bases separating them. CDR3 coding DNA: TGTGCCAGCAGTTTGGCGGTATCGGGTTCCTACGAGCAGTACTTC. This sequence encodes CASSLAVSGSYEQYF.

The chain couples TRBV5-1 to TRBJ2-3, with 7 bases lining up with TRBD2. Unmatched junction bases numbered 12, after V lost 1 base and J lost 7 bases. The germline gives CDR1 SGHRS, CDR2 YFSETQ. The CDR3 is 16 amino acids. The CDR3 sequence: CASSLIRAGDYYTQYF. The CDR3 bases are TGCGCCAGCAGCTTGATCAGGGCGGGGGACTATTATACGCAGTATTTT.

This rearrangement joins TRBV15 to TRBJ1-2, with a possible D match to TRBD1 (5 bases). V lost 3 bases to trimming and J lost 8 bases, with 10 bases between them. Germline V gene sequence: CDR1 LNHNV, CDR2 YYDKDF (reference sequence). The CDR3 length is 12 residues. The CDR3 sequence: CATSSDGGGYTF. The CDR3 DNA sequence: TGTGCCACCAGCAGTGATGGGGGGGGCTACACCTTC.

This clone showed up just once. The chain employs TRBV11-3 and TRBJ1-1; no clear D gene. Germline V gives CDR1 SGHNT, CDR2 YENEEA. Trimming removed 5 bases from V and 2 bases from J, with 12 bases in between. This CDR3 spans 14 amino acids. CDR3 sequence reads: CASSSSTGNTEAFF. The DNA of the CDR3 is TGTGCCAGCAGCAGCTCGACGGGAAACACTGAAGCTTTCTTT. The full variable domain, rest sourced from reference TRBV11-3 and TRBJ1-1, is EAGVVQSPRYKIIEKKQPVAFWCNPISGHNTLYWYLQNLGQGPELLIRYENEEAVDDSQLPKDRFSAERLKGVDSTLKIQPAELGDSAVYLCASSSSTGNTEAFFGQGTRLTVV.

Here the CDR3 DNA reads TGTGCCAGCAGCCTACTCGGACAGAGGGAAGCTTTCTTT. Protein: CASSLLGQREAFF. The J gene is TRBJ1-1, the V gene TRBV9; the D gene is possibly TRBD1 (6 bases). CDR1 and CDR2 (germline): SGDLS, YYNGEE. V dropped 4 bases and J dropped 8 bases, with 15 bases sitting between them. This CDR3 is built from 13 residues. Filled out from reference TRBV9 and TRBJ1-1, the complete variable domain reads DSGVTQTPKHLITATGQRVTLRCSPRSGDLSVYWYQQSLDQGLQFLIQYYNGEERAKGNILERFSAQQFPDLHSELNLSSLELGDSALYFCASSLLGQREAFFGQGTRLTVV.

The CDR3 reads CASSQGDRGTDTQYF. The DNA for the CDR3 is TGCGCCAGCAGCCAAGGGGACAGGGGCACAGATACGCAGTATTTT. The chain links TRBV4-1 to TRBJ2-3; TRBD1 matches at 9 bases. This CDR3 contains 15 residues. Germline CDR1 MGHRA, CDR2 YSYEKL. V was clipped by 1 base and J by 1 base; unmatched bases: 0.